These 17 T cell receptor beta chains were all obtained from the same sample, sequenced in a study of cytomegalovirus exposure and HLA in healthy donors (dated by TCRdb to about 2017). Library construction relied on the immunoSEQ multiplex PCR assay. For the multiplex PCR, a mixture combining 60 forward primers for TCR Vbeta segments and 13 reverse primers for TCR Jbeta segments was used. TCRdb retrieved this table from immuneACCESS and kept in-frame rearrangements only. Not all clones are present; in checked studies, unresolved V genes account for under half, and no reason is known for the remainder. This sample comprises around 160,000 clones, approximately 80% of them detected only once. The ten largest make up around 2.5% of the sample. Specimen: PBMCs. The receptors were sampled from a middle-aged woman in good health and CMV-seropositive.

A word on this clone: A read error may produce the germline difference seen at one junction end. This chain links TRBV19 with TRBJ2-7, with D possibly being TRBD2 (6 bases). The CDR3 runs to 13 residues. Germline CDR1 reads LNHDA; CDR2 reads SQIVND (reference sequence). CDR3 DNA: TGTGCCAGTAGTATTTCTTTATTTCGGGACTCTCTCTTC. It yields the protein CASSISLFRDSLF.

The chain joins TRBV6-1 to TRBJ2-5, with D perhaps matching TRBD2 (6 bases). This CDR3 has 13 residues. Germline assignment: CDR1 MNHNS and CDR2 SASEGT. Trimming stripped 5 bases from V and 2 bases from J, with 9 bases between. The CDR3 DNA is TGTGCCAGCAGTTTCGGAGGGCAAGAGACCCAGTACTTC. Residues: CASSFGGQETQYF.

The rearrangement uses TRBV28 and TRBJ1-2; 10 bases line up with TRBD1. Germline CDR1 and CDR2: MDHEN and SYDVKM. CDR3 length: 15 amino acids. V was pared by 4 bases and J by 7 bases, with 9 bases of the junction left unmatched. Here the CDR3 reads CASSSPGQGEGGYTF. The CDR3 DNA follows: TGTGCCAGCAGTTCCCCCGGACAGGGGGAGGGTGGCTACACCTTC.

The chain recombines TRBV6-7 with TRBJ1-2; the D gene is possibly TRBD1 (6 bases). TRBV6-7 is assigned to the ORF class and has an uncertain function. CDR3 length: 13 amino acids. With 6 bases removed from V and 8 bases from J, the gap between germline ends came to 16 bases. CDR3 sequence reads: CASSHKPGGGYTF. The CDR3, as DNA: TGTGCCAGCAGCCATAAACCTGGGGGCGGCTACACCTTC.

V and J are TRBV7-2 and TRBJ1-4, with 8 bases fitting TRBD1. The CDR3 is 14 residues long. Trimming cost V 5 bases and J 8 bases; bases outside gene matches: 7. Germline CDR1 and CDR2: SGHTA and FQGNSA. The CDR3, as DNA: TGTGCCAGCAGCCAAGACAGGGGCGGGGAAAAACTGTTTTTT. Its translation is CASSQDRGGEKLFF.

The rearrangement joins TRBV6-6 to TRBJ1-2, with TRBD1 matching 7 bases. CDR3 size: 14 residues. Germline lookup yields CDR1 MNHNY and CDR2 SVGAGI (reference sequence). V lost 4 bases, J lost 3 bases, and 5 bases stayed unmatched. The CDR3 sequence is CASSFVRGDYGYTF. Written as DNA, the CDR3 is TGTGCCAGCAGTTTTGTCAGGGGGGACTATGGCTACACCTTC.

This sequence joins TRBV30 and TRBJ2-7, with 10 nucleotides matching TRBD2. With 3 bases clipped from V and 4 bases from J, the junction kept 3 bases outside the gene matches. The germline gives CDR1 GTSNPN, CDR2 SVGIG (reference sequence). CDR3 length: 13 residues. This chain's CDR3 is CAWRLAGRYEQYF. DNA for the CDR3: TGTGCCTGGAGACTAGCGGGAAGGTACGAGCAGTACTTC.

The gene calls are TRBV10-2 and TRBJ2-5, with 8 bases lining up with TRBD2. The J call may be incorrect, as the DNA end agrees better with TRBJ2-7. The germline V gene has CDR1 WSHSY and CDR2 SAAADI. This CDR3 region has 17 residues. Here the CDR3 reads CASTRGTGGGNSYEQYF. CDR3 nucleotides: TGCGCCAGCACCCGAGGTACGGGCGGGGGGAACTCCTACGAGCAGTACTTC.

The chain combines TRBV19 with TRBJ2-2, with TRBD1 matching 11 bases. V trimming: 5 bases; J trimming: 3 bases; junction bases outside the gene matches: 5. The CDR3 length is 16 residues. Germline CDR1 and CDR2: LNHDA and SQIVND (reference sequence). CDR3 residues: CASSGRDRGYTGELFF. The CDR3 DNA reads TGTGCCAGTAGTGGCCGGGACAGGGGGTACACCGGGGAGCTGTTTTTT.

The chain links TRBV30 to TRBJ2-5, with 11 bases matching TRBD2. CDR1 is GTSNPN and CDR2 is SVGIG in the germline V gene (reference sequence). There are 13 residues in the CDR3. The CDR3 nucleotides are TGTGCTTACCTAGCGGGAGGAGGGGAGACCCAGTACTTC. Protein product: CAYLAGGGETQYF.

The chain links TRBV10-2 to TRBJ2-3; 8 positions agree with TRBD2. This CDR3 has 17 residues. Germline CDR1 is WSHSY and CDR2 is SAAADI. V shed 5 bases, J shed 3 bases, and the junction held 13 bases outside the gene matches. DNA for the CDR3: TGCGCCAGCAGTCAATGGGGGGTGAGCGGGAGTACAGATACGCAGTATTTT. Protein product: CASSQWGVSGSTDTQYF.

V gene TRBV15 combines with J gene TRBJ1-1, with TRBD1 as a possible D gene (6 bases). Per the germline V gene, CDR1 is LNHNV and CDR2 is YYDKDF (reference sequence). This CDR3 is built from 14 residues. Trimming stripped 8 bases from V and 3 bases from J, with 16 bases between. CDR3 nucleotides: TGTGCCACCGAGAAGGGTAACAGGGACACTGAAGCTTTCTTT. Its translation: CATEKGNRDTEAFF.

The gene calls are TRBV5-8 and TRBJ1-2; D gene uncertain. This CDR3 is built from 12 residues. Trimming stripped 1 base from V and 9 bases from J, with 10 bases between. CDR1 is SGHTS and CDR2 is YDEGEE in the germline V gene. The CDR3 sequence: CASSLLQHRYTF. The CDR3 nucleotides are TGTGCCAGCAGCTTGCTACAGCACCGCTACACCTTC.

This clone came up once. The CDR3 bases are TGTGCCAGCAGCTCGGTCACAGATACGCAGTATTTT. Translated: CASSSVTDTQYF. The rearrangement joins TRBV11-2 to TRBJ2-3; D ambiguous. The CDR3 spans 12 residues. V lost 4 bases and J lost 2, with 4 bases in between. Germline assignment: CDR1 SGHAT and CDR2 FQNNGV.

The chain joins TRBV28 to TRBJ1-2; no definite D call. The germline V and J ends were trimmed by 7 bases and 2 bases, with 11 bases remaining between them. This CDR3 is built from 13 residues. Germline-derived CDR1 and CDR2 are MDHEN and SYDVKM. The CDR3 protein is CASKEVSNYGYTF. In DNA, the CDR3 is TGTGCCAGCAAAGAGGTTTCCAACTATGGCTACACCTTC.

The chain links TRBV15 to TRBJ2-7; D is uncertain. This CDR3 is 13 amino acids long. V was cut by 0 bases and J by 3 bases, with 6 bases left in between. Looked up from germline, CDR1 is LNHNV and CDR2 is YYDKDF (reference sequence). The DNA of the CDR3 is TGTGCCACCAGCAGAGATCAGCGCTACGAGCAGTACTTC. Amino acid sequence: CATSRDQRYEQYF.

This clone appeared a few times. V gene TRBV6-5 combines with J gene TRBJ1-1; 8 positions match TRBD1. The germline gives CDR1 MNHEY, CDR2 SVGAGI. The ends lost 4 bases at V and 4 bases at J; junction bases unmatched: 5. This CDR3 region has 14 residues. The CDR3 nucleotides read TGTGCCAGCAGTTTCGGACAGGGAATCACTGAAGCTTTCTTT. Its translation is CASSFGQGITEAFF.